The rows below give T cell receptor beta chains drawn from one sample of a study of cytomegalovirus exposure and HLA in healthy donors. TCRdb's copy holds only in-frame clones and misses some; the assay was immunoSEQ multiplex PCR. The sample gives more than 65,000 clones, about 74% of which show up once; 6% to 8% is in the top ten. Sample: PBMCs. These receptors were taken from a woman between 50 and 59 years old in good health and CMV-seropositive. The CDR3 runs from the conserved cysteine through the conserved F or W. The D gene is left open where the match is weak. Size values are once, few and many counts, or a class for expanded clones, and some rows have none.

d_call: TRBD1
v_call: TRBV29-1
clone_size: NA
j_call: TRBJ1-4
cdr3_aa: CSVEVGGEKLFF
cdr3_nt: TGCAGCGTTGAGGTAGGGGGCGAAAAACTGTTTTTT

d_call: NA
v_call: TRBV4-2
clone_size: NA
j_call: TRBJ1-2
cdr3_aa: CASSQASGEVGYTF
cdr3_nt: TGTGCCAGCAGCCAAGCCAGCGGAGAAGTCGGCTACACCTTC

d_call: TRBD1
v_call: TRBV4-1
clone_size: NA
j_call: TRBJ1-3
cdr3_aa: CASSQERQGQGNTIYF
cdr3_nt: TGCGCCAGCAGCCAAGAGAGACAGGGGCAAGGAAACACCATATATTTT

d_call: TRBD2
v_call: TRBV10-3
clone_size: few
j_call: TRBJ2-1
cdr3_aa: CAIKLAGEAEQFF
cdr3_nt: TGTGCCATCAAACTAGCGGGAGAGGCTGAGCAGTTCTTC

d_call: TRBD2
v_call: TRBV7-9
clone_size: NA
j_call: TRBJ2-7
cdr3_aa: CASSLSGGRAGEQYF
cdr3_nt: TGTGCCAGCAGCTTGAGCGGCGGGAGGGCCGGCGAGCAGTACTTC

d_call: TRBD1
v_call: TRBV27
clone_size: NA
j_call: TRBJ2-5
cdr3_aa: CASSPWTGLGETQYF
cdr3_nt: TGTGCCAGCAGTCCTTGGACAGGCCTCGGAGAGACCCAGTACTTC

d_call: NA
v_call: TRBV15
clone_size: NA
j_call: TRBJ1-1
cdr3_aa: CATSRSAWTEAFF
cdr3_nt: TGTGCCACCAGCAGGTCTGCGTGGACTGAAGCTTTCTTT

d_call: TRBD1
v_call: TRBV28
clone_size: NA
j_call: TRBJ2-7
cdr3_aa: CASSSGGQLSYEQYF
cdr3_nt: TGTGCCAGCAGTTCTGGGGGACAGCTGTCCTACGAGCAGTACTTC

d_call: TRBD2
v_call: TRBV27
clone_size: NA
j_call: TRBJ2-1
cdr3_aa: CASSSPTSGSAYNEQFF
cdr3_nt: TGTGCCAGCAGTTCTCCTACTAGCGGGAGTGCGTACAATGAGCAGTTCTTC

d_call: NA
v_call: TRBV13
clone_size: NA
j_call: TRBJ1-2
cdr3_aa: CASSLQGGYGYTF
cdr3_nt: TGTGCCAGCAGCCTACAGGGTGGCTATGGCTACACCTTC

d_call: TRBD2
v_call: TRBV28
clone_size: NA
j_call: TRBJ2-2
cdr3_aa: CASRFTSGGGSGELFF
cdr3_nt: TGTGCCAGCAGGTTTACTAGCGGGGGGGGATCCGGGGAGCTGTTTTTT

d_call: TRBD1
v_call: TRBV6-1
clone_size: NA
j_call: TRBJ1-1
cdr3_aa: CASGQGVPEAFF
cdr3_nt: TGTGCTTCCGGACAGGGGGTTCCTGAAGCTTTCTTT

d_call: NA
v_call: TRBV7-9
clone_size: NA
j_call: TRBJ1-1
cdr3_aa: CASSPPGGTEAFF
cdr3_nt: TGTGCCAGCAGCCCCCCGGGGGGCACTGAAGCTTTCTTT

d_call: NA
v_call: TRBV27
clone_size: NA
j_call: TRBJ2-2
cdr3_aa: CASSLPGPGGITGELFF
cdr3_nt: TGTGCCAGCAGTTTACCGGGGCCAGGGGGGATCACCGGGGAGCTGTTTTTT

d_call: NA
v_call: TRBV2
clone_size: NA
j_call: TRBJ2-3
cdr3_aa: CASTRDTQYF
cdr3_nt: TGTGCCAGCACCCGAGATACGCAGTATTTT

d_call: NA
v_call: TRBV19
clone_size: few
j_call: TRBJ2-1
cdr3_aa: CASSIDAGSGDEQFF
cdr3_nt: TGTGCCAGTAGTATAGATGCGGGATCAGGAGATGAGCAGTTCTTC

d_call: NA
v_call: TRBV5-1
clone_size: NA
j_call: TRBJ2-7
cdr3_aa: CASSLVTGGAGEQYF
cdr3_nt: TGCGCCAGCAGCTTGGTTACAGGGGGGGCGGGGGAGCAGTACTTC

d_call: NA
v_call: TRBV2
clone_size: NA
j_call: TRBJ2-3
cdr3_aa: CASSERLQGISTDTQYF
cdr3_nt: TGTGCCAGCAGTGAACGCTTACAGGGAATCAGCACAGATACGCAGTATTTT

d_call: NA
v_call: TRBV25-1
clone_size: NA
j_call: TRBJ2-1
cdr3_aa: CASSEFERANNEQFF
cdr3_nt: TGTGCCAGCAGTGAATTCGAGCGGGCGAACAATGAGCAGTTCTTC

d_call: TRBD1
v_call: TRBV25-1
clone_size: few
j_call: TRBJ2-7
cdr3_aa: CASSKTGVDEQYF
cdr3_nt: TGTGCCAGCAGTAAGACAGGGGTCGACGAGCAGTACTTC

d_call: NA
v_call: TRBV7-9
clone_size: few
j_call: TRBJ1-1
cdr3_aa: CASSLERSAEAFF
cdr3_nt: TGTGCCAGCAGCTTAGAGAGGAGCGCCGAAGCTTTCTTT

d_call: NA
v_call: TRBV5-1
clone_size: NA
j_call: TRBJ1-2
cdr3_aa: CASSLDRVNPGYTF
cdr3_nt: TGCGCCAGCAGCTTGGACAGGGTAAATCCTGGCTACACCTTC

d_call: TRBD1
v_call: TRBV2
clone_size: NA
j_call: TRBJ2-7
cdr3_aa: CASSSTGGFYEQYF
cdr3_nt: TGTGCCAGCAGCAGTACAGGGGGGTTCTACGAGCAGTACTTC

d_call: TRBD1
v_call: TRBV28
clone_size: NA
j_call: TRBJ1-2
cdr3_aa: CASSLPGQEDYGYTF
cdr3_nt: TGTGCCAGCAGCCTTCCAGGACAGGAAGATTATGGCTACACCTTC

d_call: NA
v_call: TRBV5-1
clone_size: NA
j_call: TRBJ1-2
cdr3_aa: CASSLSSGNYGYTF
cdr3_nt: TGCGCCAGCAGCTTGTCCTCCGGGAACTATGGCTACACCTTC

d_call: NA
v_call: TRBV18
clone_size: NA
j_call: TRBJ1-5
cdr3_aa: CASSHSRHAGHQPQHF
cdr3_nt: TGTGCCAGCTCGCACTCTAGACATGCGGGGCATCAGCCCCAGCATTTT

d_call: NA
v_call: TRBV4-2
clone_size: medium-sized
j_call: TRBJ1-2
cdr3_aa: CASSQDLEDRIYTF
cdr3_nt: TGTGCCAGCAGCCAAGATCTAGAGGACAGAATCTACACCTTC

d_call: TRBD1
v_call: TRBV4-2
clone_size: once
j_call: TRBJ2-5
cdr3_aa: CASSQGQGATTQYF
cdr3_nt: TGTGCCAGCAGCCAAGGACAGGGGGCAACCACCCAGTACTTC

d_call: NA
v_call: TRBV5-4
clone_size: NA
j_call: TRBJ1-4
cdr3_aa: CASSLGRSGEKLFF
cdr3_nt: TGTGCCAGCAGCTTGGGGAGGTCTGGTGAAAAACTGTTTTTT

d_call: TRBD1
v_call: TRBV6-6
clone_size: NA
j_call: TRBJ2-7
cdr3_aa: CASNPTGAYEQYF
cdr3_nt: TGTGCCAGCAACCCAACAGGGGCCTACGAGCAGTACTTC

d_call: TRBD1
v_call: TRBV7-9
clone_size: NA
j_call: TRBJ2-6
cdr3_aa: CASSLFGTGTSGANVLTF
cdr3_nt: TGTGCCAGCAGCTTATTTGGGACAGGCACCTCTGGGGCCAACGTCCTGACTTTC

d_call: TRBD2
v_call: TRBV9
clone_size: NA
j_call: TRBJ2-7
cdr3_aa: CASSGWGLAEEQYF
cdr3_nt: TGTGCCAGCAGCGGATGGGGACTAGCGGAAGAGCAGTACTTC

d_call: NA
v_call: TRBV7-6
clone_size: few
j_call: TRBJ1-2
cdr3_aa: CASSPGDYGYTF
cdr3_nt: TGTGCCAGCAGCCCGGGGGACTATGGCTACACCTTC

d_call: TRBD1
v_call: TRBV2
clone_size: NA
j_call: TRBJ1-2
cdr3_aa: CASSERGLAVGYTF
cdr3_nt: TGTGCCAGCAGTGAAAGGGGGCTGGCGGTTGGCTACACCTTC

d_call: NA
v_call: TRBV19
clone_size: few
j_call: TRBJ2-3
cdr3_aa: CASRAGRLNTDTQYF
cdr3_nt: TGTGCCAGTAGGGCGGGCCGCCTCAACACAGATACGCAGTATTTT

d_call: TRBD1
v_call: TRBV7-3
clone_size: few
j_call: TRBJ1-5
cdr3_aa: CASGSMSGDRGIVDGNQPQHF
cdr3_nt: TGTGCCAGTGGGTCGATGTCCGGGGACAGGGGGATAGTGGATGGCAATCAGCCCCAGCATTTT

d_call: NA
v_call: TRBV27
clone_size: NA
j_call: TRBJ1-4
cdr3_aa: CASSREGMEKLFF
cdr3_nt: TGTGCCAGCAGCCGTGAGGGAATGGAAAAACTGTTTTTT

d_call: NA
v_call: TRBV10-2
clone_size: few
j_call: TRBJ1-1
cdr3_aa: CASRSRAENTEAFF
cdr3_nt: TGCGCCAGCCGGTCTCGAGCGGAGAACACTGAAGCTTTCTTT

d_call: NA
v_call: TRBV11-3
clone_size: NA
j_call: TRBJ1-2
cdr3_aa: CASSLGQALKSGYTF
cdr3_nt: TGTGCCAGCAGCTTAGGACAGGCCCTCAAGAGTGGCTACACCTTC

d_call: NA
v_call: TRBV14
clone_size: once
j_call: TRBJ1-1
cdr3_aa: CASSRERLPGAFF
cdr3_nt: TGTGCCAGCAGCCGGGAGCGGCTCCCTGGAGCTTTCTTT

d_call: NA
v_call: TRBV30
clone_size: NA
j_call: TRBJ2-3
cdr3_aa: CAWTPGYPRVRDTQYF
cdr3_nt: TGTGCCTGGACTCCGGGATACCCCCGAGTGCGCGATACGCAGTATTTT

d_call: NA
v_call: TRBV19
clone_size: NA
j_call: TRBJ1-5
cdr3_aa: CASSIDRGRGNQPQHF
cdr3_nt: TGTGCCAGTAGTATAGATCGTGGCAGGGGCAATCAGCCCCAGCATTTT

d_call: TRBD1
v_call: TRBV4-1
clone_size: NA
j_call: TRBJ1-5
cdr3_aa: CASSQPPGQGAGQPQHF
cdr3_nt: TGCGCCAGCAGCCAACCCCCAGGACAGGGGGCAGGTCAGCCCCAGCATTTT

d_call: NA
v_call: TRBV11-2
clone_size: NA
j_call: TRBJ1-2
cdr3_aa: CASSYLRGGNGYTF
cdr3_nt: TGTGCCAGCAGCTACCTGCGCGGGGGAAATGGCTACACCTTC

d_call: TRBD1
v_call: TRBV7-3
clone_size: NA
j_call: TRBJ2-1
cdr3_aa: CASSPRDSQTCEQFF
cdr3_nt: TGTGCCAGCAGCCCTCGGGACAGCCAAACGTGTGAGCAGTTCTTC

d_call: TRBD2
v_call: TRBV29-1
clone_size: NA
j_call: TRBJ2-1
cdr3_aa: CSVERLAGAGEQFF
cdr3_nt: TGCAGCGTTGAAAGGCTAGCGGGAGCAGGTGAGCAGTTCTTC

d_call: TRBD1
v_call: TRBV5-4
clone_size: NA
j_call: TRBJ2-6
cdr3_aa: CASRGRGPGANVLTF
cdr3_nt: TGTGCCAGCAGAGGCAGGGGGCCTGGGGCCAACGTCCTGACTTTC

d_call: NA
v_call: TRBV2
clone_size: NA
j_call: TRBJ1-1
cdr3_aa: CASSVWGGTEAFF
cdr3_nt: TGTGCCAGCAGTGTGTGGGGCGGCACTGAAGCTTTCTTT

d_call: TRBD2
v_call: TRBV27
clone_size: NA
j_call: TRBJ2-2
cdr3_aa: CASSFLGTSVSGELFF
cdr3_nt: TGTGCCAGCAGTTTCCTCGGGACTAGCGTATCCGGGGAGCTGTTTTTT

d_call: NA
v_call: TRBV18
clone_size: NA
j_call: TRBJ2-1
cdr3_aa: CASSPPRGKGYNEQFF
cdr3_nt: TGTGCCAGCTCACCGCCCAGGGGAAAGGGCTACAATGAGCAGTTCTTC

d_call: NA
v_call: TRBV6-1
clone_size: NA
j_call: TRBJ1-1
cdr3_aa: CASRRGDTEAFF
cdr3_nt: TGTGCCAGCAGACGGGGTGACACTGAAGCTTTCTTT

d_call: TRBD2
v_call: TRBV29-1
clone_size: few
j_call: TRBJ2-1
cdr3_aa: CSADNHGLAGNEQFF
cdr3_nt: TGCAGCGCCGATAACCATGGACTAGCGGGGAATGAGCAGTTCTTC

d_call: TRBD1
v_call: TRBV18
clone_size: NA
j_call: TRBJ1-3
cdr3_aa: CASSPPGTGRNTIYF
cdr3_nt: TGTGCCAGCTCACCACCCGGGACAGGGAGAAACACCATATATTTT

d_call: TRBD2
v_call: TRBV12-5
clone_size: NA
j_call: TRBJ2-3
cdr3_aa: CASGLGTSSGSFSDTQYF
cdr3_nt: TGTGCTAGTGGTTTGGGAACCTCTAGCGGGAGCTTTTCAGATACGCAGTATTTT

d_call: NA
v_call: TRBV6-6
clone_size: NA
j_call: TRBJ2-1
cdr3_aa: CASSGSYNEQFF
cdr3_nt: TGTGCCAGTAGCGGATCCTACAATGAGCAGTTCTTC